The 18 T cell receptor beta chains reported below all come from one sample, sequenced in a study of cytomegalovirus exposure and HLA in healthy donors. Researchers ran the PCR with 60 Vbeta and 13 Jbeta primers. Profiled with immunoSEQ multiplex PCR; TCRdb holds only in-frame clones, not every one. The sample shows 210,000 or so clones, 75% to 80% of them seen only once. Sample: PBMCs. The receptors originated from a man younger than 35 in good health and CMV-seronegative.

The CDR3 sequence: CASSSRGWETQYF. The CDR3 coding sequence is TGTGCCAGCAGCTCGCGGGGATGGGAGACCCAGTACTTC. The chain couples TRBV7-2 to TRBJ2-5, with D possibly TRBD2 on 6 matching bases. The germline V and J ends were trimmed by 4 bases and 5 bases, with 11 bases remaining between them. There are 13 residues in the CDR3. CDR1 and CDR2 (germline): SGHTA, FQGNSA.

The rearrangement joins TRBV2 to TRBJ1-2; TRBD1 matches at 7 bases. Germline V gives CDR1 SNHLY, CDR2 FYNNEI. CDR3 length: 15 amino acids. V gave up 10 bases and J gave up 2 bases; unmatched junction bases: 13. The DNA of the CDR3 is TGTGCCATCCCAGATATTTTGACAGGGAACTATGGCTACACCTTC. Its translation is CAIPDILTGNYGYTF.

V and J are TRBV6-1 and TRBJ2-1, with D perhaps TRBD1 (5 bases). V lost 2 bases and J lost 1, with 9 bases in between. The CDR3 has 15 residues. Looked up from germline, CDR1 is MNHNS and CDR2 is SASEGT. Written as DNA, the CDR3 is TGTGCCAGCAGTGAATCTCCAGGGTCCTACAATGAGCAGTTCTTC. Protein sequence: CASSESPGSYNEQFF.

The chain employs TRBV4-1 and TRBJ2-3; perhaps TRBD2 as D (7 bases). The CDR3 spans 16 residues. V was trimmed by 0 bases and J by 0 bases, leaving 10 bases between them. Germline CDR1 and CDR2: MGHRA and YSYEKL. The DNA of the CDR3 is TGCGCCAGCAGCCAAGATGCGGGGGCTAGCACAGATACGCAGTATTTT. Its protein is CASSQDAGASTDTQYF.

This clone turned up a few times. The rearrangement links TRBV18 to TRBJ2-2; the D gene is possibly TRBD1 (5 bases). Trimming shortened V by 4 bases and J by 0 bases, and 12 bases separated the two germline ends. Germline values: CDR1 KGHSH, CDR2 LQKENI. The CDR3 is made up of 16 amino acids. The CDR3 DNA sequence: TGTGCCAGCTCACTGAACAGGTTAGCGAACACCGGGGAGCTGTTTTTT. Translated, it gives CASSLNRLANTGELFF. Looking up the rest from reference TRBV18 and TRBJ2-2 gives the full variable domain: NAGVMQNPRHLVRRRGQEARLRCSPMKGHSHVYWYRQLPEEGLKFMVYLQKENIIDESGMPKERFSAEFPKEGPSILRIQQVVRGDSAAYFCASSLNRLANTGELFFGEGSRLTVL.

The CDR3 protein is CASSLEQGVLQNTEAFF. As DNA, the CDR3 is TGTGCCAGCAGCTTGGAACAGGGGGTTTTACAGAACACTGAAGCTTTCTTT. This rearrangement joins TRBV5-4 to TRBJ1-1; 8 nucleotides align to TRBD1. The CDR3 has 17 amino acids. Trimming took 0 bases from V and 1 from J; bases not matched to a gene: 8. Germline loops: CDR1 SGHNT, CDR2 YYREEE (reference sequence). Variable domain in full (rest from reference TRBV5-4 and TRBJ1-1): ETGVTQSPTHLIKTRGQQVTLRCSSQSGHNTVSWYQQALGQGPQFIFQYYREEENGRGNFPPRFSGLQFPNYSSELNVNALELDDSALYLCASSLEQGVLQNTEAFFGQGTRLTVV.

J is TRBJ1-2 and V is TRBV18; the D gene is possibly TRBD1 (6 bases). Germline values: CDR1 KGHSH, CDR2 LQKENI. Trimming took 6 bases from V and 5 from J, leaving 13 bases between them. This CDR3 is built from 13 residues. In DNA form, the CDR3 reads TGTGCCAGCTCCCCGGGACAAGAATATGGCTACACCTTC. Translating it yields CASSPGQEYGYTF.

The J gene is TRBJ2-7, the V gene TRBV28; 7 bases map to TRBD2. Trimming took 5 bases from V and 7 from J; bases not matched to a gene: 17. This CDR3 comprises 16 residues. Germline lookup yields CDR1 MDHEN and CDR2 SYDVKM. For the CDR3, the DNA is TGTGCCAGCAGTCCTCGGCTAGCGGCGATACCGGGGGAGCAGTACTTC. Translated, it gives CASSPRLAAIPGEQYF.

This clone was counted between two and nine times. Different DNA sequences within this sample yield the same CDR3. The chain couples TRBV27 to TRBJ2-1, with 13 bases lining up with TRBD2. Germline trimming cut 5 bases from V and 3 bases from J; bases unmatched to any gene: 4. Germline V gene data show CDR1 as MNHEY and CDR2 as SMNVEV (reference sequence). The CDR3 totals 16 residues. CDR3 coding DNA: TGTGCCAGCAGTCTCCGGACTAGCGGGGGCTACAATGAGCAGTTCTTC. It codes for CASSLRTSGGYNEQFF.

The rearrangement uses TRBV27 and TRBJ2-5, with TRBD2 matching over 7 bases. Germline V CDR1 and CDR2: MNHEY, SMNVEV (reference sequence). The length of the CDR3 is 14 residues. V shed 5 bases, J shed 5 bases, and the junction held 8 bases outside the gene matches. CDR3 loop: CASSLRGVSETQYF. CDR3 coding DNA: TGTGCCAGCAGTCTACGGGGGGTTTCGGAGACCCAGTACTTC.

There are a few counts of this clone. This chain uses TRBV6-5 with TRBJ1-3; D remains ambiguous. Trimming removed 6 bases from V and 0 bases from J, with 9 bases in between. The CDR3 spans 14 residues. Germline assignment: CDR1 MNHEY and CDR2 SVGAGI. For the CDR3, the DNA is TGTGCCAGCAGACGGAGTAGCTCTGGAAACACCATATATTTT. Amino acid sequence: CASRRSSSGNTIYF.

The V gene is TRBV6-4, the J gene TRBJ1-2, with 12 bases matching TRBD1. Germline assignment: CDR1 MRHNA and CDR2 SNTAGT. With V trimmed by 4 bases and J by 4 bases, 4 bases remained unmatched. This CDR3 comprises 15 residues. The CDR3 sequence is CASSAGTGGGYGYTF. The CDR3 DNA reads TGTGCCAGCAGTGCCGGGACAGGGGGCGGCTATGGCTACACCTTC.

The rearrangement joins TRBV13 to TRBJ1-4, with 8 bases identical to TRBD1. Unmatched junction bases numbered 4, after V lost 5 bases and J lost 2 bases. The CDR3 is 15 residues long. From germline, CDR1 is PRHDT and CDR2 FYEKMQ (reference sequence). CDR3 DNA: TGTGCCAGCAGCCCAAGGACAGGGACTAATGAAAAACTGTTTTTT. As protein: CASSPRTGTNEKLFF.

This rearrangement joins TRBV11-1 to TRBJ2-7; 7 bases line up with TRBD1. The CDR3 is 14 residues long. Looked up from germline, CDR1 is SGHAT and CDR2 is FQDESV (reference sequence). After removal of 3 bases from V and 4 bases from J, the junction contained 6 bases not matched to a gene. CDR3: CASSFPGQNYEQYF. The CDR3 region has the DNA TGTGCCAGCAGCTTCCCGGGACAGAATTACGAGCAGTACTTC.

This rearrangement joins TRBV7-2 to TRBJ2-1, with TRBD2 matching over 8 bases. Per germline, CDR1 SGHTA and CDR2 FQGNSA. CDR3 length equals 17 residues. The junction had 13 bases not matched to a gene; V was cut back by 5 bases and J by 4 bases. This CDR3 reads CASSPRGGRGVYNEQFF. In DNA form, the CDR3 reads TGTGCCAGCAGCCCCAGAGGTGGGCGGGGGGTTTACAATGAGCAGTTCTTC. The whole variable domain, remainder taken from reference TRBV7-2 and TRBJ2-1, is GAGVSQSPSNKVTEKGKDVELRCDPISGHTALYWYRQSLGQGLEFLIYFQGNSAPDKSGLPSDRFSAERTGGSVSTLTIQRTQQEDSAVYLCASSPRGGRGVYNEQFFGPGTRLTVL.

The chain uses TRBV30 and TRBJ1-1; possible D gene TRBD1, 5 bases. The CDR3 covers 13 residues. Trimming removed 0 bases from V and 4 bases from J, with 9 bases in between. The germline gives CDR1 GTSNPN, CDR2 SVGIG (reference sequence). CDR3 DNA: TGTGCCTGGAGTGTACGGGGGAGCACTGAAGCTTTCTTT. This codes for CAWSVRGSTEAFF.

CDR3 coding DNA: TGCGCCAGCAGCTTGAACGGGGGGCTTGATACGCAGTATTTT. Residues: CASSLNGGLDTQYF. The chain uses TRBV5-1 and TRBJ2-3; tentative D call: TRBD2 (7 bases). Looked up from germline, CDR1 is SGHRS and CDR2 is YFSETQ. The CDR3 length is 14 residues. V shed 1 base and J shed 6 bases, with 12 bases lying between them.

About this clone: The germline gene is not matched at one end of the junction; a read error may be the cause. The rearrangement joins TRBV27 to TRBJ2-7, with TRBD2 identical over 7 bases. Germline V gene lookup returns CDR1 MNHEY and CDR2 SMNVEV (reference sequence). The CDR3 has 13 amino acids. As DNA, the CDR3 is TGTGCCAGCAGTTTAAGAGGGAGGGGTGAGCGGTACTTC. Its protein product is CASSLRGRGERYF.